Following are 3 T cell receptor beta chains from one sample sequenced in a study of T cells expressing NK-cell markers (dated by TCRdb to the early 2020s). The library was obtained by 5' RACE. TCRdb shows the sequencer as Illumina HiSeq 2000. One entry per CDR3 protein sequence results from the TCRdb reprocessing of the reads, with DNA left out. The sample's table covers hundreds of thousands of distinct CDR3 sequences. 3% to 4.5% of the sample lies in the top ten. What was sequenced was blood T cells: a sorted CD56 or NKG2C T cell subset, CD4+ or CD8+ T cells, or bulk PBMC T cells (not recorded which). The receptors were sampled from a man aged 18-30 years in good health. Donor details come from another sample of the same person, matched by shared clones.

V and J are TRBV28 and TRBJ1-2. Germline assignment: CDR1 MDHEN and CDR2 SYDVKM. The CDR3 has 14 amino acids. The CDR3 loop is CASSLGGSRYGYTF.

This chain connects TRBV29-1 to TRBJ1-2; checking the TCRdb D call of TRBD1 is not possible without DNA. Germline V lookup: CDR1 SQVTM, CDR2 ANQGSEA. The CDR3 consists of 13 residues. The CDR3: CSVGGGPNYGYTF.

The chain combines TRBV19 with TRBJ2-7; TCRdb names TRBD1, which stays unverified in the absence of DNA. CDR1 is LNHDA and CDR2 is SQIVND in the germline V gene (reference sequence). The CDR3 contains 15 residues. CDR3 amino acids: CASTGTVGTVYEQYF. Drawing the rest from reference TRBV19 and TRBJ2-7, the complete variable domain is DGGITQSPKYLFRKEGQNVTLSCEQNLNHDAMYWYRQDPGQGLRLIYYSQIVNDFQKGDIAEGYSVSREKKESFPLTVTSAQKNPTAFYLCASTGTVGTVYEQYFGPGTRLTVT.